The 2 T cell receptor beta chains presented below share a single source sample, sequenced in a study of blood T cell repertoires in COVID-19. Clones were read by immunoSEQ multiplex PCR, and TCRdb kept only the in-frame ones, dropping some. The repertoire holds 180,000 or so clones, with over 70% as singletons. The sample was PBMCs or T cells enriched from blood (not recorded which). The source is a man aged 45 to 65 who had recovered from COVID-19.

V and J are TRBV12-2 and TRBJ2-5; the tabulated D call, TRBD2, remains unverified against the DNA. TRBV12-2 is a recognized pseudogene. The CDR3 is made up of 15 amino acids. The CDR3 region is CASRLRSGGAETQYF. In nucleotides, the CDR3 is TGTGCAAGTCGCTTACGTAGCGGGGGGGCCGAGACCCAGTACTTC.

Concerning this clone itself: Additional DNA sequences in this sample encode the identical CDR3. This chain uses TRBV6-1 with TRBJ2-5; 12 nucleotides line up with TRBD2. With 2 bases clipped from V and 1 base from J, the junction kept 2 bases outside the gene matches. Germline CDR1 reads MNHNS; CDR2 reads SASEGT. The CDR3 is 16 amino acids. This CDR3 reads CASSELAGGPQETQYF. DNA for the CDR3: TGTGCCAGCAGTGAACTAGCGGGGGGGCCCCAAGAGACCCAGTACTTC.